One sample yielded the 11 T cell receptor beta chains listed below, sequenced in a study of cytomegalovirus exposure and HLA in healthy donors. PCR involved 60 Vbeta and 13 Jbeta primers. Assay: immunoSEQ multiplex PCR; the TCRdb copy retains only in-frame clones and omits some. Of about 130,000 clones in the sample, more than 80% were seen once. Sequences were obtained from PBMCs. The origin of the receptors is a woman aged 35 to 49 in good health and CMV-seropositive.

The chain has TRBV5-1 and TRBJ2-1, with D possibly being TRBD1 (6 bases). The ends were cut back, 0 bases at V and 7 bases at J, with 14 bases in the middle. This CDR3 contains 15 residues. From germline, CDR1 is SGHRS and CDR2 YFSETQ. For the CDR3, the DNA is TGCGCCAGCAGCTTGGAGGGGGAGTTCTATAATGAGCAGTTCTTC. This gives the protein CASSLEGEFYNEQFF.

The gene calls are TRBV5-4 and TRBJ1-1; D is perhaps TRBD1 (5 bases). This CDR3 is built from 15 residues. Trimming took 5 bases from V and 3 from J, leaving 17 bases between them. Germline V gives CDR1 SGHNT, CDR2 YYREEE (reference sequence). The CDR3 nucleotides are TGTGCCAGCAGGGGCGGGGGACCCCTTGACACTGAAGCTTTCTTT. Translating it yields CASRGGGPLDTEAFF. Full variable domain (missing parts from reference TRBV5-4 and TRBJ1-1): ETGVTQSPTHLIKTRGQQVTLRCSSQSGHNTVSWYQQALGQGPQFIFQYYREEENGRGNFPPRFSGLQFPNYSSELNVNALELDDSALYLCASRGGGPLDTEAFFGQGTRLTVV.

This chain links TRBV15 with TRBJ2-1, with 12 nucleotides matching TRBD1. Germline CDR1 and CDR2: LNHNV and YYDKDF (reference sequence). This CDR3 is built from 14 residues. V shed 11 bases, J shed 7 bases, and the junction held 9 bases outside the gene matches. In DNA form, the CDR3 reads TGTGCCTCAGCCCCGGGACAGGGGGCGAATGAGCAGTTCTTC. Translating gives CASAPGQGANEQFF.

This chain links TRBV28 with TRBJ2-3; the match to TRBD2 covers 7 bases. The CDR3 has 12 amino acids. V lost 10 bases to trimming and J lost 4 bases; unmatched junction nucleotides: 5. The V gene's germline CDR1 is MDHEN and CDR2 SYDVKM. The CDR3 nucleotides are TGTGCCATTGCGGGGGTCCCAGATACGCAGTATTTT. Translation: CAIAGVPDTQYF.

This clone came up a few times. The chain has TRBV7-8 and TRBJ1-3; D call uncertain. CDR3 length equals 14 residues. With 5 bases removed from V and 2 bases from J, the gap between germline ends came to 10 bases. Germline V gene sequence: CDR1 SGHVS, CDR2 FQNEAQ. In DNA form, the CDR3 reads TGTGCCAGCAGCCACAACGCGGCTGGAAACACCATATATTTT. Translated, it gives CASSHNAAGNTIYF.

The gene calls are TRBV4-1 and TRBJ1-6; D is unclear. The germline CDR1 and CDR2 sequences are MGHRA and YSYEKL. This CDR3 has 15 amino acids. V was shortened by 6 bases and J by 10 bases, with 19 bases between the two germline ends. CDR3: CASRQQEKTKSPLHF. The CDR3 bases are TGCGCCAGCAGACAACAAGAAAAGACAAAATCACCCCTCCACTTT.

This rearrangement joins TRBV4-2 to TRBJ1-4, with 7 positions matching TRBD1. The CDR3 loop spans 19 amino acids. From germline, CDR1 is LGHNA and CDR2 YNFKEQ. V lost 2 bases and J lost 3; bases outside the gene matches: 15. The DNA of the CDR3 is TGTGCCAGCAGCCAATTGACAGGGCGGGTTATTGGTGCTAATGAAAAACTGTTTTTT. It encodes CASSQLTGRVIGANEKLFF.

This chain uses TRBV5-1 with TRBJ1-1; D call uncertain. The CDR3 is 15 amino acids. V lost 1 base and J lost 0, with 10 bases in between. The germline CDR1 and CDR2 sequences are SGHRS and YFSETQ. CDR3 in amino acids: CASSLTRSLNTEAFF. The CDR3 region has the DNA TGCGCCAGCAGCTTGACCAGGTCTCTGAACACTGAAGCTTTCTTT.

The CDR3 spells CASSQDTDRGSGRWYEQYF. In DNA, the CDR3 is TGCGCCAGCAGCCAAGATACCGACAGGGGTAGCGGGCGGTGGTACGAGCAGTACTTC. The chain links TRBV4-3 to TRBJ2-7; a weak D match, TRBD1 (8 bases). This CDR3 has 19 residues. Germline lookup yields CDR1 LGHNA and CDR2 YSLEER. V lost 0 bases and J lost 4, with 25 bases in between.

The CDR3 region has the DNA TGTGCCAGTAGTACGGGACTAGCGGGAGGCTGGGATACGCAGTATTTT. Translating it yields CASSTGLAGGWDTQYF. The rearrangement joins TRBV19 to TRBJ2-3, with 15 nucleotides matching TRBD2. The V gene end was trimmed by 4 bases and the J gene end by 6 bases; junction bases not matched to a gene: 5. Per the germline V gene, CDR1 is LNHDA and CDR2 is SQIVND (reference sequence). The CDR3 spans 16 residues.

This chain joins TRBV6-5 and TRBJ1-2; D might be TRBD1 (6 bases). Trimming stripped 6 bases from V and 5 bases from J, with 16 bases between. This CDR3 contains 14 residues. Germline loops: CDR1 MNHEY, CDR2 SVGAGI. For the CDR3, the DNA is TGTGCCAGCAGCACCAACATGCAGGGGTATGGCTACACCTTC. As protein: CASSTNMQGYGYTF.